Each of the 6 T cell receptor beta chains below was sequenced from the same sample in a study of T-cell reconstitution after alpha-beta-depleted transplantation in children. Whole-study findings and limits: Newly produced T cells mostly accounted for T-cell counts and diversity one year post-transplant.

No antigens are known for them. As it was prepared, the TCRbeta library received unique molecular identifiers. TCRdb reanalysed the PCR reads using MiXCR and keeps one entry per CDR3 protein. The sample includes a few hundred thousand distinct CDR3 sequences, around 7.1% of them seen just once. The sample in question was peripheral blood, obtained 360 days after TCRalphabeta/CD19-depleted stem cell transplant. These receptors were collected from a female patient aged 2-9 years who had a stem cell transplant for Fanconi anemia, so the T cells may come from the graft donor.

V usage is TRBV3-1 and J usage is TRBJ1-6; TRBD1 matches 8 bases. The V gene's germline CDR1 is LGHDT and CDR2 YNNKEL (reference sequence). The J segment lost 10 bases and the V segment lost 6 bases, leaving 5 bases of the junction unmatched. CDR3 length equals 13 residues. CDR3 amino acids: CASSPQGVSPLHF. The CDR3, as DNA: TGTGCCAGCAGTCCACAGGGGGTATCACCCCTCCACTTT.

The chain is built from TRBV4-1 and TRBJ1-5; D is unclear. The CDR3 loop spans 14 amino acids. Trimming took off 0 bases at V and 6 bases at J, with 9 bases between the two ends. Germline CDR1 reads MGHRA; CDR2 reads YSYEKL. CDR3 bases: TGCGCCAGCAGCCAAGAGGAGGGAAGTCAGCCCCAGCATTTT. Amino acids: CASSQEEGSQPQHF.

This clonotype was seen many times. The V gene is TRBV20-1, the J gene TRBJ2-3; D is ambiguous. Trimming left V 2 bases short and J 2 bases short, with 11 bases between. Germline loops: CDR1 DFQATT, CDR2 SNEGSKA (reference sequence). The CDR3 length is 14 residues. The CDR3 is CSARSGRFTDTQYF. The CDR3 DNA reads as TGCAGTGCTAGATCTGGCAGATTCACAGATACGCAGTATTTT.

This clonotype was seen repeatedly, ten times or more. The chain carries TRBV28 and TRBJ2-3; D is unclear. V dropped 2 bases and J dropped 0 bases, with 18 bases sitting between them. CDR3 length: 18 amino acids. Germline V CDR1 and CDR2: MDHEN, SYDVKM. CDR3: CASSLSGAMVTSTDTQYF. CDR3 nucleotides: TGTGCCAGCAGTTTAAGTGGAGCGATGGTTACTAGCACAGATACGCAGTATTTT. Full variable domain (outside the CDR3, taken from reference TRBV28 and TRBJ2-3): DVKVTQSSRYLVKRTGEKVFLECVQDMDHENMFWYRQDPGLGLRLIYFSYDVKMKEKGDIPEGYSVSREKKERFSLILESASTNQTSMYLCASSLSGAMVTSTDTQYFGPGTRLTVL.

This chain connects TRBV6-6 to TRBJ2-1; 7 bases agree with TRBD2. This CDR3 contains 11 residues. The germline gives CDR1 MNHNY, CDR2 SVGAGI (reference sequence). Trimming at V came to 9 bases and at J to 9 bases, leaving 5 bases not matched to a gene. CDR3 region: CARVPGGEQFF. The CDR3 nucleotides read TGTGCCAGAGTTCCGGGGGGTGAGCAGTTCTTC.

The rearrangement links TRBV16 to TRBJ2-2, with D maybe TRBD1 (5 bases). The length of the CDR3 is 15 residues. Trimming took 1 base from V and 1 from J, leaving 7 bases between them. Germline values: CDR1 KGHSY, CDR2 FQNENV. The CDR3: CASSQWGRNTGELFF. The CDR3 DNA is TGTGCCAGCAGCCAATGGGGCAGGAACACCGGGGAGCTGTTTTTT.